The 12 T cell receptor beta chains below were found in one sample sequenced in a study of OX40 agonist ivuxolimab in advanced cancers. Sequenced by immunoSEQ multiplex PCR; TCRdb stores in-frame clones only, minus some. The sample holds 59,000 or so clones, around 82% seen once. Source: CD4+ or CD8+ T cells sorted from blood, taken in a trial of the OX40 agonist ivuxolimab. These receptors came from an adult with an advanced solid tumor such as melanoma, head and neck, liver or kidney cancer.

The chain employs TRBV11-3 and TRBJ2-1, with 10 bases matching TRBD2. Germline-derived CDR1 and CDR2 are SGHNT and YENEEA. The CDR3 is made up of 17 amino acids. V lost 4 bases and J lost 3; bases outside the gene matches: 9. DNA for the CDR3: TGTGCCAGCAGCTCAAGCAGTAGCGGGGGGTTCTACAATGAGCAGTTCTTC. Protein product: CASSSSSSGGFYNEQFF. The full variable domain, rest sourced from reference TRBV11-3 and TRBJ2-1, is EAGVVQSPRYKIIEKKQPVAFWCNPISGHNTLYWYLQNLGQGPELLIRYENEEAVDDSQLPKDRFSAERLKGVDSTLKIQPAELGDSAVYLCASSSSSSGGFYNEQFFGPGTRLTVL.

The genes are TRBV14 and TRBJ2-3; the D is unclear. Germline lookup yields CDR1 SGHDN and CDR2 FVKESK. This CDR3 is built from 14 residues. V was clipped by 3 bases and J by 6 bases, with 13 bases between them. The CDR3 DNA follows: TGTGCCAGCAGCCAGGACCCCCCGGCTGATACGCAGTATTTT. Its translation: CASSQDPPADTQYF.

The chain joins TRBV27 to TRBJ2-1, with D possibly being TRBD2 (6 bases). The V end was cut by 6 bases, the J end by 7 bases, with 25 bases between. The CDR3 is 17 residues long. The germline gives CDR1 MNHEY, CDR2 SMNVEV (reference sequence). Here the CDR3 reads CASSRWDGGLGRNEQFF. The CDR3 coding sequence is TGTGCCAGCAGCCGTTGGGACGGAGGGCTGGGGAGGAATGAGCAGTTCTTC.

This clone was seen once. This chain uses TRBV30 with TRBJ2-1; 9 bases map to TRBD2. Germline CDR1 reads GTSNPN; CDR2 reads SVGIG (reference sequence). V was clipped by 8 bases and J by 8 bases; unmatched bases: 19. The CDR3 runs 16 residues. The CDR3 DNA is TGTGCCCTTGGGGGTTTAGCGGGAGTATCCAAGGATGAGCAGTTCTTC. Protein product: CALGGLAGVSKDEQFF.

The V call is TRBV29-1, the J call TRBJ2-7, with D tentatively TRBD1 (5 bases). V shed 3 bases and J shed 2 bases, with 14 bases lying between them. The CDR3 has 14 residues. Germline CDR1 and CDR2: SQVTM and ANQGSEA. The CDR3 spells CSVEGAGQTYEQYF. Written as DNA, the CDR3 is TGCAGCGTTGAGGGTGCAGGGCAAACCTACGAGCAGTACTTC.

This rearrangement joins TRBV6-5 to TRBJ2-7, with 7 bases aligning to TRBD1. V lost 6 bases to trimming and J lost 6 bases; unmatched junction nucleotides: 8. This CDR3 has 13 amino acids. Germline-derived CDR1 and CDR2 are MNHEY and SVGAGI. For the CDR3, the DNA is TGTGCCAGCAGCCTACAGGGGAAGGGCGAGCAGTACTTC. Translation gives CASSLQGKGEQYF.

The rearrangement links TRBV7-6 to TRBJ2-1, with D possibly TRBD2 on 6 matching bases. From germline, CDR1 is SGHVS and CDR2 FNYEAQ. The CDR3 contains 14 residues. V lost 2 bases and J 6 bases, leaving 11 bases between the germline ends. CDR3 sequence: CASSLFASANEQFF. The CDR3 coding sequence is TGTGCCAGCAGCTTATTTGCTAGCGCCAATGAGCAGTTCTTC.

This clone was observed once. The CDR3 loop is CASSSAGTGSGANVLTF. The CDR3, as DNA: TGTGCCAGCAGTTCTGCCGGGACAGGGTCAGGGGCCAACGTCCTGACTTTC. J is TRBJ2-6 and V is TRBV28; 9 bases agree with TRBD1. Germline CDR1 and CDR2: MDHEN and SYDVKM. The CDR3 consists of 17 residues. V lost 4 bases to trimming and J lost 4 bases; unmatched junction nucleotides: 8.

In its sample, this clone was seen once. The chain couples TRBV4-3 to TRBJ2-2; no clear D gene. This CDR3 comprises 14 residues. Germline V gives CDR1 LGHNA, CDR2 YSLEER. V was clipped by 5 bases and J by 1 base, with 8 bases between them. The CDR3 reads CASSFGQNTGELFF. The CDR3 region has the DNA TGCGCCAGCAGCTTCGGCCAGAACACCGGGGAGCTGTTTTTT.

The CDR3 bases are TGTGCCATCAGTGAGCTGAAGGGGAGCGGCTACACCTTC. Protein product: CAISELKGSGYTF. This sequence joins TRBV10-3 and TRBJ1-2, with a possible D match to TRBD1 (5 bases). The CDR3 has 13 amino acids. V gave up 2 bases and J gave up 8 bases, with 12 bases separating them. CDR1 and CDR2 from the germline V gene are ENHRY and SYGVKD.

The chain uses TRBV25-1 and TRBJ1-2; D unclear. Germline loops: CDR1 MGHDK, CDR2 SYGVNS. With 6 bases removed from V and 5 bases from J, the gap between germline ends came to 13 bases. CDR3 length equals 13 residues. Here the CDR3 reads CASRGAGAYGYTF. CDR3 bases: TGTGCCAGCAGGGGCGCAGGCGCATATGGCTACACCTTC.

This chain connects TRBV6-1 to TRBJ2-7; possibly TRBD1 for D (6 bases). V lost 5 bases and J 3 bases, leaving 17 bases between the germline ends. From germline, CDR1 is MNHNS and CDR2 SASEGT. The CDR3 extends over 15 amino acids. The DNA of the CDR3 is TGTGCCAGCAGTCTCTACAGGGAGAGCGTCTACGAGCAGTACTTC. Residues: CASSLYRESVYEQYF.